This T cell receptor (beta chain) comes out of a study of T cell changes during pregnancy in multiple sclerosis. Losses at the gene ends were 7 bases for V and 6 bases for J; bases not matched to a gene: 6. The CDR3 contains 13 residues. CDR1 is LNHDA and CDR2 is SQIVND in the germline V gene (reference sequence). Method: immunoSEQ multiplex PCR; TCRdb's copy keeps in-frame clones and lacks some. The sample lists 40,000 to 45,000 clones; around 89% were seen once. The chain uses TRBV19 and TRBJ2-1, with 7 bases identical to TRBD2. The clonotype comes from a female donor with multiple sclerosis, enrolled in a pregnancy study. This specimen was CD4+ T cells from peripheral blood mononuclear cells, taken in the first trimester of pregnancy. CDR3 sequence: CASTGTGGNEQFF. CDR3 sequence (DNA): TGTGCCAGTACTGGGACGGGGGGCAATGAGCAGTTCTTC.